The clone carrying this T cell receptor beta chain was seen only a few times. Antigen specificity is unknown. The data were obtained in a study of cytomegalovirus exposure and HLA in healthy donors. General observations from the study: There were some public TCRs occurring in many donors, but most TCR sequences were rare. Reports credit the classifier with highly specific, highly sensitive diagnosis of cytomegalovirus status. Most of the TCR beta V segments (in an earlier analysis) were productive either about 87% or about 30% of the time. Among immune exposure information, only CMV serostatus was available.

CDR3 length equals 15 residues. The germline gives CDR1 LNHDA, CDR2 SQIVND (reference sequence). The V gene end was trimmed by 7 bases and the J gene end by 3 bases; junction bases not matched to a gene: 9. PCR employed 60 Vbeta and 13 Jbeta primers. The repertoire was sequenced with immunoSEQ multiplex PCR; TCRdb's copy has only in-frame clones and lacks some. The repertoire holds some 40,000 clones, with 74% as singletons. V and J are TRBV19 and TRBJ1-5; 7 positions match TRBD1. Sequences were obtained from PBMCs. The sequence came from a man aged 25-40 years in good health and CMV-seronegative. This CDR3 is CASKGAQGINQPQHF. The CDR3 coding sequence is TGTGCCAGTAAGGGGGCCCAGGGGATCAATCAGCCCCAGCATTTT. The whole variable domain, filled in from reference TRBV19 and TRBJ1-5, reads DGGITQSPKYLFRKEGQNVTLSCEQNLNHDAMYWYRQDPGQGLRLIYYSQIVNDFQKGDIAEGYSVSREKKESFPLTVTSAQKNPTAFYLCASKGAQGINQPQHFGDGTRLSIL.